A selection of T cell receptor beta chains follows, all from one sample in a study of a mutant IDH1 vaccine in newly diagnosed glioma. Which antigens these TCRs recognize remains unknown. Generated by immunoSEQ multiplex PCR, the TCRdb table keeps only in-frame clones and is missing some. Of some 22,000 clones listed, 79% are singletons. The sequences come from PBMCs, collected from a glioma patient whose treatment included an IDH1 peptide vaccine. These receptors were taken from a man aged 40-49 years with glioma. The CDR3 runs from the conserved cysteine through the conserved F or W. A D gene is named only where the DNA matches it firmly. Size is stated for part of the rows, as once, few or many counts, or as a class when the clone is expanded.

.,TRBV7-9,TRBJ2-5,.,TGTGCCAGCAGTCGGTGGCTGGGGGAGACCCAGTACTTC,CASSRWLGETQYF
.,TRBV6-5,TRBJ1-2,.,TGTGCCAGCAGTTACAGGGGGGCTAACTATGGCTACACCTTC,CASSYRGANYGYTF
.,TRBV28,TRBJ1-1,.,TGTGCCAGCAGTTTCCGGAGAGTCGCCGATGGGAACACTGAAGCTTTCTTT,CASSFRRVADGNTEAFF
.,TRBV18,TRBJ2-5,.,TGTGCCAGCTCACCGAACCGGGACGGGCTACAAGAGACCCAGTACTTC,CASSPNRDGLQETQYF
.,TRBV5-4,TRBJ2-3,.,TGTGCCAGCAGCTTGGAAGGACCGGGGTTCACAGATACGCAGTATTTT,CASSLEGPGFTDTQYF
.,TRBV21-1,TRBJ2-7,.,TGTGCCAGCAGCCTTACGGGGGCCCCCTACGAGCAGTACTTC,CASSLTGAPYEQYF
few,TRBV6-1,TRBJ2-3,TRBD2,TGTGCCAGCGCGGGGGGTCTTTACACAGATACGCAGTATTTT,CASAGGLYTDTQYF
.,TRBV5-1,TRBJ1-2,.,TGCGCCAGCAGCGCAGCGAGAGCTAACTATGGCTACACCTTC,CASSAARANYGYTF
.,TRBV5-6,TRBJ2-1,.,TGTGCCAGCAGCTTGGCAGGTACCTACAATGAGCAGTTCTTC,CASSLAGTYNEQFF
.,TRBV4-3,TRBJ2-1,.,TGCGCCAGCAGCCAAGCCCGGCGGGGAACCTACAATGAGCAGTTCTTC,CASSQARRGTYNEQFF
.,TRBV9,TRBJ2-3,.,TGTGCCAGCAGCGCCCAGTCTCATAGCCGCAACCCCGGAACAGATACGCAGTATTTT,CASSAQSHSRNPGTDTQYF
.,TRBV7-9,TRBJ1-5,.,TGTGCCAGCTCCCCCGGGGGGTGGGTAAGCAATCAGCCCCAGCATTTT,CASSPGGWVSNQPQHF
medium-sized,TRBV19,TRBJ1-5,.,TGTGCCAGTACCTTCGGCAGGGTCCAGCCCCAGCATTTT,CASTFGRVQPQHF
.,TRBV4-3,TRBJ1-3,.,TGCGCCAGCAGCCAAGATAGGGGGTTAGGCGGAAACACCATATATTTT,CASSQDRGLGGNTIYF
once,TRBV5-1,TRBJ1-6,TRBD1,TGCGCCAGCAGCGCGGGACAGGCAAATTCACCCCTCCACTTT,CASSAGQANSPLHF
.,TRBV11-2,TRBJ1-1,.,TGTGCCAGCAGCCCCAGCGGCAGGGTAAGCACTGAAGCTTTCTTT,CASSPSGRVSTEAFF
once,TRBV29-1,TRBJ2-2,TRBD2,TGCAGCGTTCCCGGGACTAGCACCGGGGAGCTGTTTTTT,CSVPGTSTGELFF
.,TRBV7-9,TRBJ2-5,.,TGTGCCAGCAGCTCGGGTGGGACGGGGACCCAGTACTTC,CASSSGGTGTQYF
.,TRBV5-1,TRBJ2-5,TRBD2,TGCGCCAGCAGCCGTTCGGGACTAGCGATAAAAGAGACCCAGTACTTC,CASSRSGLAIKETQYF
.,TRBV4-3,TRBJ2-5,TRBD2,TGCGCCAGCAGCCAAGCGGGGACTAGCGGGGGAGAGACCCAGTACTTC,CASSQAGTSGGETQYF
.,TRBV29-1,TRBJ2-1,TRBD2,TGCAGCGTTGAAGGTTCGGGAGGGTCCTATGAGCAGTTCTTC,CSVEGSGGSYEQFF
.,TRBV5-1,TRBJ1-4,.,TGCGCCAGCAGATCGACAGCCTCTAATGAAAAACTGTTTTTT,CASRSTASNEKLFF
.,TRBV5-1,TRBJ2-3,.,TGCGCCAGCAGCTTGGTCGGGGCTAACACAGATACGCAGTATTTT,CASSLVGANTDTQYF
.,TRBV4-1,TRBJ2-1,.,TGCGCCAGCAGCCAACCCGCGACCGCTTGGCATGAGCAGTTCTTC,CASSQPATAWHEQFF
medium-sized,TRBV13,TRBJ1-1,.,TGTGCCAGCGCTAGGGGGAACACTGAAGCTTTCTTT,CASARGNTEAFF
.,TRBV27,TRBJ2-1,TRBD2,TGTGCCAGCAGGGACCCGGGACTAGCGGAGAGGTACAATGAGCAGTTCTTC,CASRDPGLAERYNEQFF
.,TRBV18,TRBJ2-3,.,TGTGCCAGCTCACGGACCAGCACAGATACGCAGTATTTT,CASSRTSTDTQYF
.,TRBV11-2,TRBJ2-1,TRBD1,TGTGCCAGCAGCTTAGGACAGGGTGGGTTCTTC,CASSLGQGGFF
.,TRBV27,TRBJ2-1,TRBD2,TGTGCCAGCAGTTCCCGGACTAGCTTGGAGCAGTTCTTC,CASSSRTSLEQFF
.,TRBV9,TRBJ1-3,.,TGTGCCAGCAGCCCCCGAAGGGAAGGCTCTGGAAACACCATATATTTT,CASSPRREGSGNTIYF
few,TRBV9,TRBJ2-5,.,TGTGCCAGCAGCGGGAGCCGAGAGACCCAGTACTTC,CASSGSRETQYF
.,TRBV25-1,TRBJ2-2,.,TGTGCCAGCAGCGGACCCCACAGGGACCTCCCCACCGGGGAGCTGTTTTTT,CASSGPHRDLPTGELFF
.,TRBV4-1,TRBJ2-5,.,TGCGCCAGCAGCCAAGATTTGATCCAAGAGACCCAGTACTTC,CASSQDLIQETQYF
.,TRBV5-6,TRBJ2-7,TRBD1,TGTGCCAGCAGCGACAGGGTCTCCTACGAGCAGTACTTC,CASSDRVSYEQYF
once,TRBV7-9,TRBJ2-2,.,TGTGCCAGCAGCCCCCCCGGGGACCTCACGAACACCGGGGAGCTGTTTTTT,CASSPPGDLTNTGELFF